Described below is a single TCR beta chain sequence and its context. What it binds is unknown. This record belongs to a study of cytomegalovirus exposure and HLA in healthy donors. Overall study findings and caveats: Being indistinguishable, some V segments were excluded, TRBV6-2 and TRBV6-3 among them.

This CDR3 has 16 amino acids. V lost 1 base and J lost 4; bases outside the gene matches: 7. Per the germline V gene, CDR1 is SGHNT and CDR2 is YENEEA. This PCR relied on a set of 60 Vbeta primers and 13 Jbeta primers. Only in-frame clones appear in the TCRdb table, and some are missing; sequencing was by immunoSEQ multiplex PCR. This sample has around 100,000 clones, with about 70% found just once. The V and J genes are TRBV11-3 and TRBJ2-3; TRBD2 agrees at 8 bases. Sequencing was performed on PBMCs. The sequence was obtained from a man aged 30 to 45 in good health and CMV-seropositive. CDR3 sequence: CASSLGGPGGADTQYF. CDR3 nucleotides: TGTGCCAGCAGCTTAGGGGGACCCGGGGGGGCAGATACGCAGTATTTT.